Given below is one T cell receptor beta chain in context. No antigen is known for it. The CDR3 has 17 residues. The V gene's germline CDR1 is SQVTM and CDR2 ANQGSEA. V lost 0 bases to trimming and J lost 7 bases; unmatched junction nucleotides: 11. These data originate in a study of regulatory T cells in long-lasting Graves disease. Study outcomes and limitations: Relative to new patients (around 1,000), persistent patients exhibited greater sharing of public clonotypes (approximately 2,500).

Time point reported: newly diagnosed GD, antithyroid drugs for less than 3 months. After RNA was extracted from PBMCs, the TCR library was made from it. It was an endocrinology department in Xi'an, China, that provided the patients. Researchers made TCR beta libraries by using iRepertoire HTBI primers and running Arm-PCR on CDR3 regions. MiXCR, run by TCRdb on the multiplex PCR reads, gives a single entry per CDR3 protein. The table includes 400,000 to 500,000 distinct CDR3 sequences, 12% to 15% detected once. A further study also used this sample, focusing on T cells in Graves' hyperthyroidism and ophthalmopathy. Per that paper: No ophthalmopathy progression within 18 months constituted stable Graves' hyperthyroidism. First-round RT-PCR of the TCR CDR3 relied on the HTBI primer set.

Sequencing was performed on peripheral blood mononuclear cells (PBMCs), taken at new diagnosis, from a patient treated with antithyroid drugs. The rearrangement joins TRBV29-1 to TRBJ2-1; 11 nucleotides line up with TRBD1. The clonotype comes from a woman aged 50 to 60 with Graves disease. As DNA, the CDR3 is TGCAGCGTTGAAGATCCTGTGACGGGGACAGGGGGGAATGAGCAGTTCTTC. Encoded protein: CSVEDPVTGTGGNEQFF.